This TCR beta chain is drawn from a study of T cell repertoires in ileal Crohn's disease. Germline CDR1 reads SGHTA; CDR2 reads FQGNSA. V lost 7 bases, J lost 4 bases, and 11 bases stayed unmatched. This CDR3 comprises 16 residues. Eligibility required adulthood, ileal or ileocolonic Crohn's disease and indicated ileocolonic resection. Sequencing used immunoSEQ multiplex PCR; TCRdb keeps in-frame clones, though not all of them. This sample carries around 14,000 clones, just under 80% of them seen once, and the ten largest clones take about 18%. This clone turned up a few times. The chain couples TRBV7-2 to TRBJ2-7; 12 bases map to TRBD2. This sequence originates from an adult with Crohn's disease. Sequenced: ileal tissue. Here the CDR3 DNA reads TGTGCCAGCATTCGATCGACTAGCGGGAGTGTTTACGAGCAGTACTTC. It translates to CASIRSTSGSVYEQYF.